Each of the 23 T cell receptor beta chains below was sequenced from the same sample in a study of blood T cell repertoires in COVID-19. Using immunoSEQ multiplex PCR, the repertoire was profiled, and TCRdb retains in-frame clones only, with some absent. The sample contains about half a million clones, 70% to 90% of which appear only once. Sequenced input: peripheral blood. The receptor set was obtained from a human donor in a cohort sampled during active COVID-19.

This clone was recorded once. This chain joins TRBV28 and TRBJ2-2, with 7 bases identical to TRBD2. In germline, CDR1 is MDHEN, CDR2 SYDVKM. V dropped 2 bases and J dropped 4; count of bases not matched to a gene: 1. This CDR3 is 14 amino acids long. The DNA for the CDR3 is TGTGCCAGCAGTTTAGTAGCGGGCACCGGGGAGCTGTTTTTT. It specifies CASSLVAGTGELFF.

Notes on this clone: Other nucleotide sequences from this sample produce the same CDR3. The chain joins TRBV5-1 to TRBJ1-2; D not certain. The germline V and J ends were trimmed by 0 bases and 0 bases, with 6 bases remaining between them. The CDR3 extends over 14 amino acids. CDR1 is SGHRS and CDR2 is YFSETQ in the germline V gene. CDR3 in amino acids: CASSLGEANYGYTF. The CDR3 DNA reads TGCGCCAGCAGCTTGGGAGAAGCTAACTATGGCTACACCTTC.

The J gene is TRBJ2-1, the V gene TRBV6-5; D possibly corresponds to TRBD2 (5 bases). The CDR3 length is 15 residues. CDR1 and CDR2 from the germline V gene are MNHEY and SVGAGI. V lost 9 bases and J 0 bases, leaving 15 bases between the germline ends. CDR3 residues: CASRKRLSSYNEQFF. CDR3 nucleotide sequence: TGTGCCAGTCGTAAGCGGCTGAGCTCCTACAATGAGCAGTTCTTC.

The chain couples TRBV30 to TRBJ1-4; 7 bases line up with TRBD1. Germline V lookup: CDR1 GTSNPN, CDR2 SVGIG (reference sequence). J was trimmed by 8 bases and V by 5 bases; bases with no gene match: 8. This CDR3 is built from 13 residues. In DNA, the CDR3 is TGTGCCTGGGGGGACAGTCTAGGAGAAAAACTGTTTTTT. Translating gives CAWGDSLGEKLFF.

This sequence joins TRBV2 and TRBJ2-2, with TRBD1 identical over 7 bases. The length of the CDR3 is 19 residues. From germline, CDR1 is SNHLY and CDR2 FYNNEI. V was pared by 2 bases and J by 0 bases, with 12 bases of the junction left unmatched. The CDR3, as DNA: TGTGCCAGCAGTGAATCGCACAGGGGCGAGATTTCGAACACCGGGGAGCTGTTTTTT. Encoded protein: CASSESHRGEISNTGELFF.

The CDR3 sequence is CASSRGYGYTF. The CDR3 DNA reads TGTGCCAGCAGCAGGGGATATGGCTACACCTTC. The chain is built from TRBV6-5 and TRBJ1-2, with D maybe TRBD1 (6 bases). The V end lost 6 bases, the J end lost 5 bases, and 7 bases lay between the germline ends. Germline V gene data show CDR1 as MNHEY and CDR2 as SVGAGI. The CDR3 runs 11 residues.

V and J are TRBV30 and TRBJ1-3; D is possibly TRBD1 (6 bases). V gave up 0 bases and J gave up 2 bases, with 8 bases separating them. Germline V gene lookup returns CDR1 GTSNPN and CDR2 SVGIG (reference sequence). This CDR3 is built from 14 residues. This chain's CDR3 is CAWSVGTPGNTIYF. CDR3 nucleotide sequence: TGTGCCTGGAGTGTGGGGACACCTGGAAACACCATATATTTT.

The CDR3 sequence is CASARQGTPQETQYF. The CDR3 DNA reads as TGTGCCAGCGCAAGACAGGGGACACCCCAAGAGACCCAGTACTTC. This rearrangement joins TRBV25-1 to TRBJ2-5, with 8 bases identical to TRBD1. V was clipped by 8 bases and J by 1 base; unmatched bases: 9. This CDR3 comprises 15 residues. Germline CDR1 reads MGHDK; CDR2 reads SYGVNS. Drawing the rest from reference TRBV25-1 and TRBJ2-5, the complete variable domain is EADIYQTPRYLVIGTGKKITLECSQTMGHDKMYWYQQDPGMELHLIHYSYGVNSTEKGDLSSESTVSRIRTEHFPLTLESARPSHTSQYLCASARQGTPQETQYFGPGTRLLVL.

The chain links TRBV7-2 to TRBJ2-1, with TRBD2 as a possible D gene (6 bases). The V end was cut by 8 bases, the J end by 10 bases, with 9 bases between. Germline-derived CDR1 and CDR2 are SGHTA and FQGNSA. CDR3 length: 10 amino acids. CDR3 amino acids: CASGRGEQFF. The CDR3 nucleotides read TGTGCCAGCGGGCGGGGCGAGCAGTTCTTC.

The chain links TRBV15 to TRBJ1-5; D is possibly TRBD1 (6 bases). Trimming cost V 0 bases and J 4 bases, with 19 bases left between them. The CDR3 length is 18 residues. Germline V gene sequence: CDR1 LNHNV, CDR2 YYDKDF (reference sequence). CDR3: CATSREPRKWTVNQPQHF. The CDR3 bases are TGTGCCACCAGCAGAGAACCTCGAAAATGGACAGTAAATCAGCCCCAGCATTTT.

The chain joins TRBV18 to TRBJ2-1; D is possibly TRBD1 (6 bases). Germline CDR1 reads KGHSH; CDR2 reads LQKENI. The CDR3 extends over 13 amino acids. V was clipped by 4 bases and J by 5 bases, with 9 bases between them. CDR3 nucleotides: TGTGCCAGCTCACAGGACAGACACAATGAGCAGTTCTTC. Its protein is CASSQDRHNEQFF.

CDR3 coding DNA: TGTGCCAGCAGTTACTCTCGGGGGAGAGACGAAAAACTGTTTTTT. This encodes CASSYSRGRDEKLFF. V usage is TRBV6-6 and J usage is TRBJ1-4, with D tentatively TRBD1 (5 bases). The CDR3 is 15 amino acids. V was cut by 0 bases and J by 8 bases, with 13 bases left in between. From germline, CDR1 is MNHNY and CDR2 SVGAGI (reference sequence).

The chain has TRBV7-3 and TRBJ2-1, with 7 positions matching TRBD2. Trimming at V came to 2 bases and at J to 5 bases, leaving 15 bases not matched to a gene. The CDR3 has 18 amino acids. Per germline, CDR1 SGHTA and CDR2 FQGTGA. This CDR3 is CASSLGRAGTTNHNEQFF. The CDR3 region has the DNA TGTGCCAGCAGCTTAGGGAGGGCGGGAACAACTAACCACAATGAGCAGTTCTTC.

The rearrangement uses TRBV15 and TRBJ2-5; a possible D gene is TRBD1 (6 bases). Germline V lookup: CDR1 LNHNV, CDR2 YYDKDF (reference sequence). V shed 3 bases and J shed 2 bases, with 7 bases lying between them. This CDR3 has 13 residues. The CDR3 is CATSRDSQETQYF. The DNA of the CDR3 is TGTGCCACCAGCAGGGACAGTCAAGAGACCCAGTACTTC.

The genes are TRBV6-4 and TRBJ1-5; 8 bases agree with TRBD1. Germline lookup yields CDR1 MRHNA and CDR2 SNTAGT. There are 15 residues in the CDR3. The trim removed 8 bases at V and 5 bases at J, leaving 11 bases unmatched. DNA for the CDR3: TGTGCCAGCTCGCCCCAACAGGGGGGAGATCAGCCCCAGCATTTT. Translated, it gives CASSPQQGGDQPQHF.

V gene TRBV3-1 (or the pseudogene TRBV3-2) combines with J gene TRBJ2-2, with no clear D. The germline gives CDR1 LGHDT, CDR2 YNNKEL (reference sequence). V lost 0 bases to trimming and J lost 0 bases, with 14 bases between them. The CDR3 totals 18 residues. The CDR3 loop reads CASSQDDLTGSNTGELFF. In DNA, the CDR3 is TGTGCCAGCAGCCAAGATGACCTGACGGGTTCGAACACCGGGGAGCTGTTTTTT.

The gene calls are TRBV4-2 and TRBJ2-7; D may be TRBD2 (5 bases). The V gene's germline CDR1 is LGHNA and CDR2 YNFKEQ. This CDR3 region has 15 residues. The ends were cut back, 0 bases at V and 2 bases at J, with 11 bases in the middle. This CDR3 is CASSQDLYGAYEQYF. The DNA of the CDR3 is TGTGCCAGCAGCCAAGATCTTTACGGGGCCTACGAGCAGTACTTC.

The rearrangement uses TRBV4-1 and TRBJ2-5; 9 bases map to TRBD1. Germline CDR1 and CDR2: MGHRA and YSYEKL. The CDR3 extends over 14 amino acids. V lost 1 base to trimming and J lost 3 bases; unmatched junction nucleotides: 0. CDR3 sequence (DNA): TGCGCCAGCAGCCAAGGACAGGGGGAAGAGACCCAGTACTTC. Residues: CASSQGQGEETQYF.

The V gene is TRBV18, the J gene TRBJ2-3, with 8 positions matching TRBD2. The CDR3 length is 15 residues. The J segment lost 0 bases and the V segment lost 5 bases, leaving 4 bases of the junction unmatched. Germline lookup yields CDR1 KGHSH and CDR2 LQKENI. CDR3 residues: CASSSRLASTDTQYF. CDR3 DNA: TGTGCCAGCTCATCGAGACTAGCGAGCACAGATACGCAGTATTTT.

The CDR3: CSAKLAREQFF. CDR3 DNA: TGCAGTGCTAAACTAGCGCGGGAGCAGTTCTTC. This sequence joins TRBV20-1 and TRBJ2-1; 7 nucleotides agree with TRBD2. The CDR3 sequence is 11 residues long. The germline V gene encodes CDR1 DFQATT and CDR2 SNEGSKA (reference sequence). V was clipped by 4 bases and J by 10 bases; unmatched bases: 4.

The chain links TRBV19 to TRBJ2-7, with D hard to call. The CDR3 consists of 15 residues. CDR1 is LNHDA, CDR2 SQIVND, per germline (reference sequence). V dropped 1 base and J dropped 1 base, with 11 bases sitting between them. The CDR3 loop reads CASSIATASSYEQYF. CDR3 nucleotides: TGTGCCAGTAGTATAGCAACAGCATCTTCCTACGAGCAGTACTTC.

The chain combines TRBV4-1 with TRBJ2-1; 12 bases are a match to TRBD1. This CDR3 comprises 18 residues. V shed 4 bases and J 6 bases; nucleotides not matched to a gene: 13. Germline-derived CDR1 and CDR2 are MGHRA and YSYEKL. CDR3 sequence: CASSPYRDRGRLVNEQFF. The CDR3 DNA is TGCGCCAGCAGCCCATACCGGGACAGGGGGCGCTTAGTCAATGAGCAGTTCTTC.

Here the CDR3 reads CASSVQPGSGELFF. The CDR3 nucleotides read TGTGCCAGCAGCGTACAACCAGGTTCCGGGGAGCTGTTTTTT. The V gene is TRBV7-3, the J gene TRBJ2-2; D remains unclear. CDR3 length: 14 amino acids. The V gene lost 5 bases and the J gene lost 6 bases, with 13 bases spanning the gap. Germline V gene sequence: CDR1 SGHTA, CDR2 FQGTGA.